This T cell receptor (beta chain) is drawn from a study of blood T cell repertoires in COVID-19. Study-wide context: Acute-phase and convalescent COVID-19 samples originated in the United States, Italy and Spain. T cells, B-cell-depleted T cells, or PBMCs provided the cDNA or gDNA that served as material.

In the study's own analysis: From reference gene primer amplification, estimates of nucleated cell counts were derived. Method: immunoSEQ multiplex PCR; TCRdb's copy keeps in-frame clones and lacks some. The DNA gave D and trimming, while V, J and clone size come from that table. In the table there are around 200,000 clones, around nine tenths of which are singletons. Looked up from germline, CDR1 is SGDLS and CDR2 is YYNGEE. Trimming removed 4 bases from V and 4 bases from J; junction bases left unmatched: 11. There are 16 residues in the CDR3. The clonotype was recovered from a man between 40 and 49 years old with acute or convalescent COVID-19. The sample taken for sequencing was peripheral blood. V usage is TRBV9 and J usage is TRBJ2-1; TRBD2 matches at 7 bases. The CDR3: CASSLTAGKGYNEQFF. CDR3 DNA: TGTGCCAGCAGCCTAACAGCGGGGAAAGGGTACAATGAGCAGTTCTTC.